The rows below give T cell receptor beta chains drawn from one sample of a study of T cells after yellow fever vaccination. In TCRdb, the 5' RACE reads were re-called with MiXCR into one record per CDR3 protein. This sample yields approximately 610,000 distinct CDR3 sequences, of which about 17% are seen a single time; 17% belongs to the top ten. This material consisted of PBMCs, taken about 5 days after the first yellow fever vaccination. Receptor source: a man aged 18 to 30 who received the YFV17D yellow fever vaccine. The CDR3 runs from the conserved cysteine through the conserved F or W. The D gene is left open where the match is weak. The size of a clone is reported for some rows only, either as once, few or many, or as a class for expanded clones.

TRBV7-9,few,NA,TRBJ1-4,TGTGCCAGCAGCTATACAGGGAATGAAAAACTGTTTTTT,CASSYTGNEKLFF
TRBV7-2,NA,TRBD2,TRBJ2-5,TGTGCCAGCAGCCGCGGGGGGGCCAGGCAAGAGACCCAGTACTTC,CASSRGGARQETQYF
TRBV7-2,many,TRBD1,TRBJ1-6,TGTGCCAGCAGCGGACAGGTACCACCCCTCCACTTT,CASSGQVPPLHF
TRBV6-2/TRBV6-3,few,TRBD2,TRBJ2-3,TGTGCCAGCAGTTACGCCGGACTAGCGGGGGGTACTAGCACAGATACGCAGTATTTT,CASSYAGLAGGTSTDTQYF
TRBV29-1,few,TRBD1,TRBJ2-6,TGCAGCGTCGACAGGGGTTCTGGGGCCAACGTCCTGACTTTC,CSVDRGSGANVLTF
TRBV5-1,once,TRBD1,TRBJ2-3,TGCGCCACCAGGGACAGTTACACAGATACGCAGTATTTT,CATRDSYTDTQYF
TRBV15,few,NA,TRBJ1-4,TGTGCCACCAGCAGAGAGGATACGCCTAGGACACTGTTTTTT,CATSREDTPRTLFF
TRBV7-2,NA,TRBD1,TRBJ1-2,TGTGCCAGCAGCCACCGGGACAGGGTCGATGGCTACACCTTC,CASSHRDRVDGYTF
TRBV10-3,NA,NA,TRBJ1-2,TGTGCCATCAGCCAAGGACAAAACTATGGCTACACCTTC,CAISQGQNYGYTF
TRBV6-2/TRBV6-3,few,NA,TRBJ1-2,TGTGCCAGCAGTTACTCGAAGATACCCTCTAACTATGGCTACACCTTC,CASSYSKIPSNYGYTF
TRBV7-7,NA,NA,TRBJ2-2,TGTGCTAGCAGCTCGAAACACGGATACACCGGGGAGCTGTTTTTT,CASSSKHGYTGELFF
TRBV18,few,NA,TRBJ2-3,TGTGCCAGCTCACCGAGCCAGGGGCCAGATACGCAGTATTTT,CASSPSQGPDTQYF
TRBV27,NA,TRBD1,TRBJ1-1,TGTGCCAGAGTTTGGACAGGACTGAACACTGAAGCTTTCTTT,CARVWTGLNTEAFF
TRBV12-3/TRBV12-4,many,TRBD1,TRBJ2-5,TGTGCCAGCAGTTCCGCGGACAGGCAAGAGCCCCAGTACTTC,CASSSADRQEPQYF
TRBV9,few,TRBD1,TRBJ1-1,TGTGCCAGCAGCATAGGGGGCGCGGGTTCTGAAGCTTTCTTT,CASSIGGAGSEAFF
TRBV7-8,many,TRBD2,TRBJ2-5,TGTGCCAGCAGCCAAGGACTAGCGGGGGGGCTGGGGACCCAGTACTTC,CASSQGLAGGLGTQYF
TRBV7-2,many,NA,TRBJ2-2,TGTGCCAGCAGCTTAGCTAACAGTATCACCGGGGAGCTGTTTTTT,CASSLANSITGELFF
TRBV20-1,NA,NA,TRBJ1-2,TGCAGTGCTAGACGCGACGGGGGACCCTATGGCTACACCTTC,CSARRDGGPYGYTF
TRBV5-1,NA,NA,TRBJ2-1,TGCGCCAGCAGCCGCACGGACTCGACTTACAATGAGCAGTTCTTC,CASSRTDSTYNEQFF
TRBV12-3/TRBV12-4,NA,NA,TRBJ2-1,TGTGCCAGCAGTCCGGGGGCGTATTTTAATGAGCAGTTCTTC,CASSPGAYFNEQFF
TRBV19,NA,NA,TRBJ1-1,TGTGCCAGTAGTATAATTGGTGCTGTGACGGCGGGGAACACTGAAGCTTTCTTT,CASSIIGAVTAGNTEAFF
TRBV27,NA,TRBD1,TRBJ2-1,TGTGCCAGCAGTTTAACTGGGACAGGGGGTTACAATGAGCAGTTCTTC,CASSLTGTGGYNEQFF
TRBV5-1,few,TRBD1,TRBJ1-1,TGCGCCAGCAGCACAGCGACAGGGCCTATGAACACTGAAGCTTTCTTT,CASSTATGPMNTEAFF
TRBV5-1,NA,TRBD1,TRBJ2-5,TGCGCCAGCAGCGGACAGGGAAAGACCCAGTACTTC,CASSGQGKTQYF
TRBV4-2,NA,NA,TRBJ2-1,TGTGCCAGCAGCAATAGCGGAGCCCAGCATGAGCAGTTCTTC,CASSNSGAQHEQFF
TRBV5-1,many,TRBD2,TRBJ2-1,TGCGCCAGCAGCTTGGATGGACTAGTGGGTGAGCAGTTCTTC,CASSLDGLVGEQFF
TRBV5-4,few,NA,TRBJ1-6,TGTGCCAGCAGCTTGGAGGCGACAGCCAATTCACCCCTCCACTTT,CASSLEATANSPLHF
TRBV19,NA,NA,TRBJ1-1,TGTGCCAGTAGACCCCTTCCTGTTCGCGATGAAGCTTTCTTT,CASRPLPVRDEAFF
TRBV4-1,few,NA,TRBJ2-5,TGCGCCAGCAGCCAAGTCCTAACCGAGACCCAGTACTTC,CASSQVLTETQYF
TRBV5-1,NA,NA,TRBJ2-5,TGCGCCAGCAGCTTGGAGATTGAGGAGACCCAGTACTTC,CASSLEIEETQYF
TRBV7-3,NA,TRBD2,TRBJ2-1,TGTGCCAGCAGCTTAAACGGCGGGGGGGCCGTTGAGCAGTTCTTC,CASSLNGGGAVEQFF
TRBV5-1,many,NA,TRBJ2-5,TGTGCCAGCAGTTTGGAGGTGCGAGAGACCCAGTACTTC,CASSLEVRETQYF
TRBV29-1,NA,TRBD2,TRBJ2-1,TGCAGCGTGGGAACCTCTAGCGGGGGGTCCACGAGCTCCTACAATGAGCAGTTCTTC,CSVGTSSGGSTSSYNEQFF
TRBV7-9,many,NA,TRBJ2-1,TGTGCCAGCAGCTTAACCAGCAATGAGCAGTTCTTC,CASSLTSNEQFF
TRBV6-2/TRBV6-3,few,NA,TRBJ2-2,TGTGCCAGCAGTTACGCCGGGGGCAACGGGGAGCTGTTTTTT,CASSYAGGNGELFF
TRBV7-2,NA,NA,TRBJ1-5,TGTGCCAGCAGCTTAGTCCGTGGGATCGGTCAGCCCCAGCATTTT,CASSLVRGIGQPQHF
TRBV11-2,few,NA,TRBJ2-2,TGTGCCAGCAGCCGTGGGGCGTTCCCCGGGGAGCTGTTTTTT,CASSRGAFPGELFF
TRBV29-1,few,TRBD1,TRBJ2-4,TGCAGCGTTGAAAGGGACAGGGGGTTCCAGTACTTC,CSVERDRGFQYF
TRBV15,NA,NA,TRBJ1-1,TGTGCCACCAGCAGAGATGGTTTAACTGAAGCTTTCTTT,CATSRDGLTEAFF
TRBV20-1,NA,TRBD2,TRBJ2-1,TGCAGTGCTAGAGCTAGCGGGGCCTACAATGAGCAGTTCTTC,CSARASGAYNEQFF
TRBV6-2/TRBV6-3,NA,TRBD2,TRBJ2-5,TGTGCCAGCAGTCCTCTAGCGGGGGCCCGGGAAGAGACCCAGTACTTC,CASSPLAGAREETQYF
TRBV5-1,many,NA,TRBJ2-2,TGTGCCAGCAGTTGGGGAACCGGGGAGCTGTTTTTT,CASSWGTGELFF
TRBV6-1,NA,NA,TRBJ1-1,TGTGCCAGCAGTGAAATCCGAGGGGGAACTGAAGCTTTCTTT,CASSEIRGGTEAFF
TRBV10-3,few,TRBD1,TRBJ2-3,TGTGCCACGCAGGAGAAAAGGGACAGGAGCACAGATACGCAGTATTTT,CATQEKRDRSTDTQYF
TRBV7-2,NA,NA,TRBJ2-1,TGTGCCAGCAGCTTAGTAGGGGGGTCCACCTACAATGAGCAGTTCTTC,CASSLVGGSTYNEQFF
TRBV7-2,few,NA,TRBJ2-5,TGTGCCAGCAGACGTGACAGACAAGAGACCCAGTACTTC,CASRRDRQETQYF
TRBV12-5,NA,NA,TRBJ2-2,TGTGCTAGTGGTTGGCGTGTCGCGGAGACTGACACCGGGGAGCTGTTTTTT,CASGWRVAETDTGELFF
TRBV5-1,NA,NA,TRBJ2-1,TGCGCCAGCAGCAACTTAGGGGGTTGGGGCTACAATGAGCAGTTCTTC,CASSNLGGWGYNEQFF
TRBV29-1,few,TRBD1,TRBJ1-5,TGCAGCGGCGGACAGGGGGCGGATCAGCCCCAGCATTTT,CSGGQGADQPQHF
TRBV4-1,many,TRBD2,TRBJ2-7,TGCGCCAGCAGCCAAGAAGGAGCTAGCGGGGCCCCCTACGAGCAGTACTTC,CASSQEGASGAPYEQYF
TRBV9,NA,NA,TRBJ2-7,TGTGCCAGCAGCCCAGGGTGGGGGCCGAACGAGCAGTACTTC,CASSPGWGPNEQYF
TRBV10-3,NA,TRBD1,TRBJ1-1,TGTGCCATCACCGACAGGGAAGGGCACACTGAAGCTTTCTTT,CAITDREGHTEAFF
TRBV4-2,NA,TRBD2,TRBJ2-3,TGTGCCAGCAGCCAAGACGGGGGGGTTAATACGCAGTATTTT,CASSQDGGVNTQYF
TRBV7-9,NA,NA,TRBJ2-5,TGTGCCAGCAGCTTTGGTGTCGGCAGCAGGTCAGAGACCCAGTACTTC,CASSFGVGSRSETQYF
TRBV5-1,NA,NA,TRBJ2-5,TGCGCCAGCAGCTTGACCCATCGAGAGACCCAGTACTTC,CASSLTHRETQYF
TRBV5-1,few,TRBD1,TRBJ2-2,TGCGCCAGCAGCCCCCGGGACAGCGGGGAGCTGTTTTTT,CASSPRDSGELFF
TRBV5-1,few,NA,TRBJ2-3,TGCGCCAGCATCGATTCTAGTGGGGGGGATACGCAGTATTTT,CASIDSSGGDTQYF
TRBV12-3/TRBV12-4,many,NA,TRBJ2-3,TGTGCCAGCAGTTTAGGGACAGTGGCAGATACGCAGTATTTT,CASSLGTVADTQYF
TRBV7-9,few,TRBD1,TRBJ2-1,TGTGCCAGCAGCGGACCGGGACAGAGACACAATGAGCAGTTCTTC,CASSGPGQRHNEQFF
TRBV7-3,NA,TRBD2,TRBJ2-3,TGTGCCAGCAGCTCGTTAGCGGGGTACACAGATACGCAGTATTTT,CASSSLAGYTDTQYF